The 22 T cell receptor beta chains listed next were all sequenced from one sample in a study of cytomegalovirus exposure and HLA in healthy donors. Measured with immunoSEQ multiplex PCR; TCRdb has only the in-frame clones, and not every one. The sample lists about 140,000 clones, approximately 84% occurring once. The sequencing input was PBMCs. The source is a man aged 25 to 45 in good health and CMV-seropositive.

The CDR3 DNA is TGCGCCAGCAGCGAGGGGGCCACCAACACTGAAGCTTTCTTT. Protein product: CASSEGATNTEAFF. The V gene is TRBV5-1, the J gene TRBJ1-1; the match to TRBD1 covers 7 bases. V was clipped by 4 bases and J by 2 bases; unmatched bases: 5. Germline lookup yields CDR1 SGHRS and CDR2 YFSETQ. The CDR3 has 14 residues.

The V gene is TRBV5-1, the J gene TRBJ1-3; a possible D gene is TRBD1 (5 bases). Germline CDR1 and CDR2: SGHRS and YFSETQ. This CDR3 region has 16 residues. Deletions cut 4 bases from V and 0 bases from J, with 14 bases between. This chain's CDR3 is CASSGGGPNSGNTIYF. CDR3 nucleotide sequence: TGCGCCAGCAGCGGGGGGGGTCCCAACTCTGGAAACACCATATATTTT.

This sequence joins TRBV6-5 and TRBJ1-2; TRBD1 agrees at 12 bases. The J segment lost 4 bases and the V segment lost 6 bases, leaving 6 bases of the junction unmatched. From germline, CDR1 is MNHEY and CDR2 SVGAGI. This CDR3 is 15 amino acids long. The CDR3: CASRGGTGGGYGYTF. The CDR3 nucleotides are TGTGCCAGCAGAGGAGGGACAGGGGGCGGCTATGGCTACACCTTC.

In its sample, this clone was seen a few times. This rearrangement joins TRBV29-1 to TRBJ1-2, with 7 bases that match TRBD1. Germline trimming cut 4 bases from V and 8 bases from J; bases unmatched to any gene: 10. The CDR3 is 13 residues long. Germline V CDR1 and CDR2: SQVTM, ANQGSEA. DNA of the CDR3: TGCAGCGTTGGTCACAGGGGAGAGGACGGCTACACCTTC. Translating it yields CSVGHRGEDGYTF. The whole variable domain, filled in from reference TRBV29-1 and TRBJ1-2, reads SAVISQKPSRDICQRGTSLTIQCQVDSQVTMMFWYRQQPGQSLTLIATANQGSEATYESGFVIDKFPISRPNLTFSTLTVSNMSPEDSSIYLCSVGHRGEDGYTFGSGTRLTVV.

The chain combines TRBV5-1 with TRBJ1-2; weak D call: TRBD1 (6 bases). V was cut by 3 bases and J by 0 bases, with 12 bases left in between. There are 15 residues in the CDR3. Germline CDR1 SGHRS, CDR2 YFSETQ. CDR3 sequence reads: CASSSGQSSNYGYTF. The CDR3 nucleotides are TGCGCCAGCAGCTCAGGACAGAGCTCTAACTATGGCTACACCTTC.

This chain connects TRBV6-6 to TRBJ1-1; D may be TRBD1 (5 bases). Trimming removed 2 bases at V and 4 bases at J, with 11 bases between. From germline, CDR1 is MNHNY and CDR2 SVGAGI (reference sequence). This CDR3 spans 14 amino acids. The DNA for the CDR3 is TGTGCCAGCAGTTACATTCAGGGAGGCACTGAAGCTTTCTTT. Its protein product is CASSYIQGGTEAFF.

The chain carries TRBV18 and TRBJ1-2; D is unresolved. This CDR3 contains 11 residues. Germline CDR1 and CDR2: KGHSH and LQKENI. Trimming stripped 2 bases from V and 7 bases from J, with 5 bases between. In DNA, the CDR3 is TGTGCCAGCTCACCAGGGAGTGGCTACACCTTC. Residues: CASSPGSGYTF. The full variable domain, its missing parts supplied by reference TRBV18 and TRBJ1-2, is NAGVMQNPRHLVRRRGQEARLRCSPMKGHSHVYWYRQLPEEGLKFMVYLQKENIIDESGMPKERFSAEFPKEGPSILRIQQVVRGDSAAYFCASSPGSGYTFGSGTRLTVV.

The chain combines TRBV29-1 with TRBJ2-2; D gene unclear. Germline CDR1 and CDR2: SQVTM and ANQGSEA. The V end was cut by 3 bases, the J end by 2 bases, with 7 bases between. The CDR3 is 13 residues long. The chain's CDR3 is CSVDSSNTGELFF. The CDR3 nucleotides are TGCAGCGTTGATTCCAGTAACACCGGGGAGCTGTTTTTT.

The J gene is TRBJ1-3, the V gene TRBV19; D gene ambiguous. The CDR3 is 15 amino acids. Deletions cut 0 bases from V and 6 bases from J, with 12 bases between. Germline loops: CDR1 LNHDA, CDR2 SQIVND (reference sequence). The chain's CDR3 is CASSIDGQSSNTIYF. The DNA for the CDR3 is TGTGCCAGTAGTATAGATGGGCAGTCCTCAAACACCATATATTTT. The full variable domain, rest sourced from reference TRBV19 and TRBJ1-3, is DGGITQSPKYLFRKEGQNVTLSCEQNLNHDAMYWYRQDPGQGLRLIYYSQIVNDFQKGDIAEGYSVSREKKESFPLTVTSAQKNPTAFYLCASSIDGQSSNTIYFGEGSWLTVV.

The CDR3 DNA is TGTGCCTGGAGTGGGGGCAGGGGGCATCAGCCCCAGCATTTT. Its translation: CAWSGGRGHQPQHF. V is TRBV30 and J is TRBJ1-5, with 8 nucleotides matching TRBD1. Germline V gene data show CDR1 as GTSNPN and CDR2 as SVGIG (reference sequence). This CDR3 comprises 14 residues. V was clipped by 1 base and J by 5 bases; unmatched bases: 4. Variable domain in full (rest from reference TRBV30 and TRBJ1-5): SQTIHQWPATLVQPVGSPLSLECTVEGTSNPNLYWYRQAAGRGLQLLFYSVGIGQISSEVPQNLSASRPQDRQFILSSKKLLLSDSGFYLCAWSGGRGHQPQHFGDGTRLSIL.

CDR3 nucleotide sequence: TGTGCCAGCTCCCCTATTACAGGGATAGATCAGCCCCAGCATTTT. It encodes CASSPITGIDQPQHF. The chain combines TRBV18 with TRBJ1-5, with D possibly TRBD1 on 6 matching bases. The V and J ends lost 6 bases and 5 bases respectively, with 17 bases between them. In germline, CDR1 is KGHSH, CDR2 LQKENI. The CDR3 extends over 15 amino acids.

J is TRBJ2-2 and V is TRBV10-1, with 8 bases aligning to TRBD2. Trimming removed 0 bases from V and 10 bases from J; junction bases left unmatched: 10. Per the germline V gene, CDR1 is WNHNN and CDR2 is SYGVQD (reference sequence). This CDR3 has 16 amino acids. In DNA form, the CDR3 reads TGCGCCAGCAGTGAGTCGCGGGGGGTTTTCCAGGCGGAGCTGTTTTTT. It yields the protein CASSESRGVFQAELFF.

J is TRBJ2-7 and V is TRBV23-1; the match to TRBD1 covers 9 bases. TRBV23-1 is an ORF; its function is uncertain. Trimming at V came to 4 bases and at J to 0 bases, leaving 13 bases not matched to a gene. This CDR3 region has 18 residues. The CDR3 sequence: CASSRDRVKRMISYEQYF. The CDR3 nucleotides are TGCGCCAGCAGTCGGGACAGGGTGAAACGCATGATCTCCTACGAGCAGTACTTC.

DNA for the CDR3: TGCGCCAGCAGCCCCTCTCTTGGACAGGTGAACACCGGGGAGCTGTTTTTT. Residues: CASSPSLGQVNTGELFF. The chain has TRBV5-1 and TRBJ2-2, with 7 bases aligning to TRBD1. The length of the CDR3 is 17 residues. With V trimmed by 4 bases and J by 1 base, 10 bases remained unmatched. The germline V gene encodes CDR1 SGHRS and CDR2 YFSETQ.

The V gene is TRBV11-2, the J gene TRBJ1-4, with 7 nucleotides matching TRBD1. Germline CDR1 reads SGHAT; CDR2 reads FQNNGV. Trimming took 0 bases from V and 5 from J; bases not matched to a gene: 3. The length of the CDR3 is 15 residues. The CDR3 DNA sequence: TGTGCCAGCAGCTTAGAAGGGACAGCGAATGAAAAACTGTTTTTT. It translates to CASSLEGTANEKLFF.

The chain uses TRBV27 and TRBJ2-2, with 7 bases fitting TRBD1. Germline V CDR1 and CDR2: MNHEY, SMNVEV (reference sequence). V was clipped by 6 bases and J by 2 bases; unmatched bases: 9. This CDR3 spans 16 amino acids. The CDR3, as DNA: TGTGCCAGCAGGGCACAGGGGCTGATAAACACCGGGGAGCTGTTTTTT. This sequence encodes CASRAQGLINTGELFF.

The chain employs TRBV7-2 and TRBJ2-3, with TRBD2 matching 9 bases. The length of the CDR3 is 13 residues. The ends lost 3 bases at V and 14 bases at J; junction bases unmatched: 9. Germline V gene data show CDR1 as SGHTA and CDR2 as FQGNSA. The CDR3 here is CASSLREGLFLYF. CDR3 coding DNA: TGTGCCAGCAGCTTGCGGGAGGGCCTATTTTTGTATTTT.

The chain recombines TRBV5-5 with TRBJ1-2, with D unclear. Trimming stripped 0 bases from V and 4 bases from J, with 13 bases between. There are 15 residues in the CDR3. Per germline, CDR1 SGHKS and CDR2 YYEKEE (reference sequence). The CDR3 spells CASSLGGGEVYGYTF. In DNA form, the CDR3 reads TGTGCCAGCAGCTTGGGAGGCGGTGAGGTCTATGGCTACACCTTC.

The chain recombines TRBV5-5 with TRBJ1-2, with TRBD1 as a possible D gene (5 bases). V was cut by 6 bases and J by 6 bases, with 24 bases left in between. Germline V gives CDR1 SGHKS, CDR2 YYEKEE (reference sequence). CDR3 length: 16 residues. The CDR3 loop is CASNPIGRAELHGYTF. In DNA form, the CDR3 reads TGTGCCAGCAACCCCATTGGCAGGGCGGAATTACATGGCTACACCTTC.

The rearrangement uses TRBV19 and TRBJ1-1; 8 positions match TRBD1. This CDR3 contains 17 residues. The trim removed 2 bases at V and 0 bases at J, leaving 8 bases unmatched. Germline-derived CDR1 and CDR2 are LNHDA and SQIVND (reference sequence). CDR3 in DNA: TGTGCCAGTAGTATACGCCAAACAGGGGGTATGAACACTGAAGCTTTCTTT. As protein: CASSIRQTGGMNTEAFF.

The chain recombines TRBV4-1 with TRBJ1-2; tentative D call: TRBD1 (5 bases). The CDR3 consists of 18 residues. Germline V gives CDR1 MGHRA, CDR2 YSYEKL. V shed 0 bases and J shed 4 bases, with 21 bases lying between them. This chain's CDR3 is CASSQELEWAPGGYGYTF. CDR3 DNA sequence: TGCGCCAGCAGCCAAGAACTCGAGTGGGCCCCGGGGGGCTATGGCTACACCTTC.

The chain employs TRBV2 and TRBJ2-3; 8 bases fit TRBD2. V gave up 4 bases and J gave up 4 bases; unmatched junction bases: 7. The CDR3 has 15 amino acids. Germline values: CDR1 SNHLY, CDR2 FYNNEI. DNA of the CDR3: TGTGCCAGCAGTGGAGGCGGGGGGAAGTCAGATACGCAGTATTTT. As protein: CASSGGGGKSDTQYF. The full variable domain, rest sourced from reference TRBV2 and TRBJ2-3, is EPEVTQTPSHQVTQMGQEVILRCVPISNHLYFYWYRQILGQKVEFLVSFYNNEISEKSEIFDDQFSVERPDGSNFTLKIRSTKLEDSAMYFCASSGGGGKSDTQYFGPGTRLTVL.